The entry that follows covers one TCR beta chain sequence. The target antigen is unknown. UMI-labeled 5' RACE yielded the TRB cDNA libraries. Reanalyzing the 5' RACE reads, TCRdb keeps one entry per CDR3 protein, without DNA. Its listing shows tens of thousands of distinct CDR3 sequences. This record comes from a study of CXCR3-negative and CXCR3-positive naive CD8 T cells. Study details: The libraries together contributed 120 million to 150 million TRB reads, each supplying about 1.5 +/- 0.3 million. Points from the study as a whole: Both naive subsets showed comparably high diversity, and memory CD8+ cells showed much lower diversity. Hydrophobicity of TRB CDR3s was greater in CXCR3-positive naive cells than in CXCR3-negative naive cells.

CDR3 size: 15 residues. CDR1 is MNHEY, CDR2 SMNVEV, per germline (reference sequence). This chain links TRBV27 with TRBJ2-1; TCRdb calls TRBD2, which cannot be checked without DNA. The source of this sequence is a human donor in good health. Some clones in this sample may be carry-over from other donors' samples. The sample consisted of naive CXCR3+ CD8+ T cells from blood. Stated subset: CD45RO-CCR7+CD27+CD95- naive CD8+ T cells expressing CXCR3 (TNR3+). This chain's CDR3 is CASSWTSGSYNEQFF.